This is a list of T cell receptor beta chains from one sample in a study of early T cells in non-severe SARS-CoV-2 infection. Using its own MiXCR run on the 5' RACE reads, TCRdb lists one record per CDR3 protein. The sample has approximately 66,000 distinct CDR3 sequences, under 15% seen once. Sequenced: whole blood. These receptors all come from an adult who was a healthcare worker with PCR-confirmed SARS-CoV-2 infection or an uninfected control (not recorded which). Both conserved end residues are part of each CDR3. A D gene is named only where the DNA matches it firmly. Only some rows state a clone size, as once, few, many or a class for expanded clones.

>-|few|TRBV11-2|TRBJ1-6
TGTGCCAGCAGCTCTACAGGAGCCTATAATTCACCCCTCCACTTT
CASSSTGAYNSPLHF
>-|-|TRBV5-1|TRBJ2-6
TGCGCCAGCAGCTTGGTCCCGGGCTCTGGGGCCAACGTCCTGACTTTC
CASSLVPGSGANVLTF
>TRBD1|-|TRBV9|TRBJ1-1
TGTGCCAGCAGCCCTCAGGGGGCTCGCACTGAAGCTTTCTTT
CASSPQGARTEAFF
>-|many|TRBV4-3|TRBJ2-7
TGCGCCAGCAGCCAAGAACTGGTTAACTACGAGCAGTACTTC
CASSQELVNYEQYF
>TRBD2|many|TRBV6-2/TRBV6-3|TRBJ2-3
TGTGCCAGTCAACGGACTAGCGGGATATCAGATACGCAGTATTTT
CASQRTSGISDTQYF
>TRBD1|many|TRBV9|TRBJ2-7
TGTGCCAGCAGCGCTTCCGGGACAGGGTACGGGGAGCAGTACTTC
CASSASGTGYGEQYF
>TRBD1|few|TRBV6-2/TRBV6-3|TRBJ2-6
TGTGCCAGCAGTATTCCGGGACAGGGGAACTCCATAATCTCTGGGGCCAACGTCCTGACTTTC
CASSIPGQGNSIISGANVLTF
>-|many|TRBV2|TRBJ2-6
TGTGCCAGCAGTGAACAGGGGACAGGGGCCAACGTCCTGACTTTC
CASSEQGTGANVLTF
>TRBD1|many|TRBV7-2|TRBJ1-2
TGTGCCAGCAGTAATGGACAGGGCTATGGCTACACCTTC
CASSNGQGYGYTF
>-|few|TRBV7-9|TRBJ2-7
TGTGCCAGCAGCTTAGCCTGGGAGCACGAGCAGTACTTC
CASSLAWEHEQYF
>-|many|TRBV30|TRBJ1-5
TGTGCCTGGAGTGTCCGCAGTAATCAGCCCCAGCATTTT
CAWSVRSNQPQHF
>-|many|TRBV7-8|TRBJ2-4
TGTGCCAGCAGCTTAGACACATTAGCCAAAAACATTCAGTACTTC
CASSLDTLAKNIQYF
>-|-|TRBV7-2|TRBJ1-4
TGTGCCAGCAGCTTAAGGACAGAGAATGAAAAACTGTTTTTT
CASSLRTENEKLFF
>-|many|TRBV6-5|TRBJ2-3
TGTGCCAGCAGACTAAGCCTTAGCACAGATACGCAGTATTTT
CASRLSLSTDTQYF
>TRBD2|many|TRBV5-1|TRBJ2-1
TGCGCCAGCGAGGGTAGCGGGAGCTCCTACAATGAGCAGTTCTTC
CASEGSGSSYNEQFF
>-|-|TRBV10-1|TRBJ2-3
TGCGCCAGCAGTGAGCCGGAGAGCACAGATACGCAGTATTTT
CASSEPESTDTQYF
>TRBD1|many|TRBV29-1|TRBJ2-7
TGCAGCGTCGGGACAGGGCCGTACGAGCAGTACTTC
CSVGTGPYEQYF
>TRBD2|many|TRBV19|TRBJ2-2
TGTGCCAGTAACCCGCTAGCGGGCGGGAACACCGGGGAGCTGTTTTTT
CASNPLAGGNTGELFF
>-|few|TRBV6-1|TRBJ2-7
TGTGCCAGCACCGCCGGGGGGCTATACGAGCAGTACTTC
CASTAGGLYEQYF
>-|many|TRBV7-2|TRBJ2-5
TGTGCCAGCAGCTTCCGAGCGTGGGAGACCCAGTACTTC
CASSFRAWETQYF
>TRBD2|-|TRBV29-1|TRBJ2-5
TGCAGCGTTCTCCTAGCGGGGCTGCAAGAGACCCAGTACTTC
CSVLLAGLQETQYF
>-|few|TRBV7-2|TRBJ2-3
TGTGCCAGCAGCCGCTTCACAGATACGCAGTATTTT
CASSRFTDTQYF
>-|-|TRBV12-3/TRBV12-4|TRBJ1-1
TGTGCCAGCAGTTTTGACAGGAGAGCTTTCTTT
CASSFDRRAFF
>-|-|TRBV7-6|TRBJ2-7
TGTGCCAGCAGCTTAGACTCAGCGCGAGAGCAGTACTTC
CASSLDSAREQYF
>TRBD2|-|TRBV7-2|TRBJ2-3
TGTGCCAGCAGCTTATGGTCTAGCGGGACTACCGTGGCGGATACGCAGTATTTT
CASSLWSSGTTVADTQYF
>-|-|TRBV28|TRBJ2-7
TGTGCCAGCAGTTTAAGGGGCTACGAGCAGTACTTC
CASSLRGYEQYF
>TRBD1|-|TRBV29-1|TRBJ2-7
TGCAGCGTTGAAGAGGGGACAGGGGCCACCTACGAGCAGTACTTC
CSVEEGTGATYEQYF
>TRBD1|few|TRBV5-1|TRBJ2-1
TGCGCCAGCAGCTTTGGCATTGGGGACAGTGCGTATGAGCAGTTCTTC
CASSFGIGDSAYEQFF
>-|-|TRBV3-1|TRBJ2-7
TGTGCCAGCAGCCAAGCTAGCTCCTACGAGCAGTACTTC
CASSQASSYEQYF
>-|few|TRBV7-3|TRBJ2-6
TGTGCCAGCAGCTTGGGCCTCCACTCTGGGGCCAACGTCCTGACTTTC
CASSLGLHSGANVLTF
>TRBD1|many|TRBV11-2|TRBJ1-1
TGTGCCAGCAGCTCGAAGGACAGGGGAGGGACTGAAGCTTTCTTT
CASSSKDRGGTEAFF
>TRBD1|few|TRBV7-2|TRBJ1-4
TGTGCCAGCAGACCCCGACAGGGTGGCGAAAAACTGTTTTTT
CASRPRQGGEKLFF
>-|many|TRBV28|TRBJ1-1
TGTGCCAGCAGTTTATGGGGGGCCACCACTGAAGCTTTCTTT
CASSLWGATTEAFF
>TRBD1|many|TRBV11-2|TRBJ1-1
TGTGCCAGCAGCTTTCGGACAGGGGGCAACACTGAAGCTTTCTTT
CASSFRTGGNTEAFF
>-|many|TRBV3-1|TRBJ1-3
TGTGCCAGCAGCCAGGAGTCGGGGGTATCTGGAAACACCATATATTTT
CASSQESGVSGNTIYF
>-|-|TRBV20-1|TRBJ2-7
TGCAGTGCTAGAGATCGGGATAGCTTCTACGAGCAGTACTTC
CSARDRDSFYEQYF